Each of the 31 T cell receptor beta chains below was sequenced from the same sample in a study of blood T cell repertoires in COVID-19. The protocol was immunoSEQ multiplex PCR, while the TCRdb copy is restricted to in-frame clones and leaves out a portion. The top ten hold approximately 4.9% of the sample, which has more than 45,000 clones, about four fifths seen once. Sequencing was carried out using peripheral blood. These receptor sequences come from a human donor in a cohort sampled during active COVID-19.

The chain has TRBV11-2 and TRBJ2-7; 11 positions agree with TRBD2. CDR1 and CDR2 from the germline V gene are SGHAT and FQNNGV. CDR3 length equals 18 residues. V was pared by 0 bases and J by 2 bases, with 9 bases of the junction left unmatched. CDR3 bases: TGTGCCAGCAGCTTAGAGGGCCTAGCGGGGGGCTCTCCCTACGAGCAGTACTTC. Its translation: CASSLEGLAGGSPYEQYF.

The CDR3 loop reads CASRRQVNSNQPQHF. In DNA, the CDR3 is TGCGCCAGCAGGCGACAGGTGAATAGCAATCAGCCCCAGCATTTT. The rearrangement links TRBV4-1 to TRBJ1-5; a weak D match, TRBD1 (6 bases). The CDR3 length is 15 residues. The germline gives CDR1 MGHRA, CDR2 YSYEKL. V lost 6 bases to trimming and J lost 0 bases, with 12 bases between them.

V and J are TRBV24-1 and TRBJ2-7; 9 nucleotides match TRBD1. Germline V CDR1 and CDR2: KGHDR, SFDVKD. The length of the CDR3 is 17 residues. After removal of 4 bases from V and 7 bases from J, the junction contained 16 bases not matched to a gene. The CDR3 nucleotides are TGTGCCACCAGTGACAGAAGCGCGGGACAGGGACGCGGTGAGCAGTACTTC. Protein sequence: CATSDRSAGQGRGEQYF.

The chain recombines TRBV18 with TRBJ1-3; a weak D match, TRBD1 (5 bases). V lost 2 bases to trimming and J lost 0 bases, with 11 bases between them. Germline V lookup: CDR1 KGHSH, CDR2 LQKENI. This CDR3 region has 16 residues. The CDR3 sequence: CASSPWDSSSGNTIYF. CDR3 nucleotides: TGTGCCAGCTCACCATGGGACTCGAGCTCTGGAAACACCATATATTTT.

The rearrangement links TRBV11-1 to TRBJ1-3; D gene unclear. The CDR3 is made up of 16 amino acids. Germline assignment: CDR1 SGHAT and CDR2 FQDESV (reference sequence). Trimming stripped 3 bases from V and 0 bases from J, with 12 bases between. CDR3 nucleotide sequence: TGTGCCAGCAGCTTCTATAGCGCGAACTCTGGAAACACCATATATTTT. This gives the protein CASSFYSANSGNTIYF.

CDR3 nucleotides: TGTGCCAGCAGCTTAGCCGGGACAGGGTTTGAAAAACTGTTTTTT. It specifies CASSLAGTGFEKLFF. The gene calls are TRBV9 and TRBJ1-4, with 9 bases fitting TRBD1. With 4 bases clipped from V and 7 bases from J, the junction kept 8 bases outside the gene matches. The CDR3 is 15 amino acids. Germline CDR1 reads SGDLS; CDR2 reads YYNGEE. The whole variable domain, remainder taken from reference TRBV9 and TRBJ1-4, is DSGVTQTPKHLITATGQRVTLRCSPRSGDLSVYWYQQSLDQGLQFLIQYYNGEERAKGNILERFSAQQFPDLHSELNLSSLELGDSALYFCASSLAGTGFEKLFFGSGTQLSVL.

This clone was seen more than once but under ten times. CDR3 region: CASGSWEWSYGYTF. Here the CDR3 DNA reads TGTGCCAGCGGGTCCTGGGAGTGGAGCTATGGCTACACCTTC. This sequence joins TRBV2 and TRBJ1-2; D is uncertain. The CDR3 is made up of 14 amino acids. The germline V gene encodes CDR1 SNHLY and CDR2 FYNNEI. V lost 8 bases, J lost 4 bases, and 17 bases lay in between.

The CDR3 protein is CASSGLAGPTYNEQFF. The CDR3 DNA reads as TGTGCCAGTAGTGGACTAGCGGGTCCCACCTACAATGAGCAGTTCTTC. V is TRBV19 and J is TRBJ2-1; TRBD2 matches 11 bases. V shed 5 bases and J 2 bases; nucleotides not matched to a gene: 5. From germline, CDR1 is LNHDA and CDR2 SQIVND (reference sequence). CDR3 length equals 16 residues.

The rearrangement uses TRBV6-6 and TRBJ1-1; possible D gene TRBD1, 5 bases. The CDR3 is made up of 13 amino acids. Germline CDR1 and CDR2: MNHNY and SVGAGI (reference sequence). Deletions cut 6 bases from V and 2 bases from J, with 10 bases between. The CDR3 nucleotides read TGTGCCAGCAGCCAAGGGGTTAACACTGAAGCTTTCTTT. This encodes CASSQGVNTEAFF.

This clone has only one observation. CDR3 sequence (DNA): TGTGCCAGCAGTGAGGGGGCAGGGTCCTACGAGCAGTACTTC. Encoded protein: CASSEGAGSYEQYF. The chain is built from TRBV6-1 and TRBJ2-7, with TRBD1 as a possible D gene (6 bases). Germline CDR1 reads MNHNS; CDR2 reads SASEGT. The germline V and J ends were trimmed by 3 bases and 1 base, with 10 bases remaining between them. The length of the CDR3 is 14 residues.

The chain links TRBV7-9 to TRBJ2-7; 10 nucleotides line up with TRBD2. J lost 2 bases, V lost 6 bases, and 4 bases had no gene match. Germline values: CDR1 SEHNR, CDR2 FQNEAQ (reference sequence). The CDR3 has 14 amino acids. DNA of the CDR3: TGTGCCAGCAGTCAGCGGGAGGGCCCCTACGAGCAGTACTTC. Its translation: CASSQREGPYEQYF.

The gene calls are TRBV7-9 and TRBJ2-3, with 7 bases fitting TRBD2. CDR1 is SEHNR, CDR2 FQNEAQ, per germline (reference sequence). The CDR3 sequence is 17 residues long. J gave up 3 bases and V 5 bases, and 14 bases lay outside the gene matches. For the CDR3, the DNA is TGTGCCAGCAGCCATGAAGGACTAGAGGTCGGGACAGATACGCAGTATTTT. This codes for CASSHEGLEVGTDTQYF.

This chain connects TRBV18 to TRBJ1-1, with D maybe TRBD1 (6 bases). Per germline, CDR1 KGHSH and CDR2 LQKENI. The CDR3 sequence is 14 residues long. V was shortened by 3 bases and J by 5 bases, with 13 bases between the two germline ends. CDR3 DNA: TGTGCCAGCTCACCCACCGGGGGGGCAACTGAAGCTTTCTTT. Protein product: CASSPTGGATEAFF.

The chain couples TRBV4-3 to TRBJ2-5, with D perhaps matching TRBD2 (5 bases). V was cut by 0 bases and J by 5 bases, with 10 bases left in between. The CDR3 is 14 amino acids. Germline values: CDR1 LGHNA, CDR2 YSLEER. DNA of the CDR3: TGCGCCAGCAGCCAAGATCTTGGCGGGGAGACCCAGTACTTC. It translates to CASSQDLGGETQYF.

This clone was found once. V usage is TRBV5-4 and J usage is TRBJ2-5; 8 nucleotides align to TRBD1. CDR1 is SGHNT and CDR2 is YYREEE in the germline V gene (reference sequence). V lost 4 bases, J lost 5 bases, and 10 bases stayed unmatched. CDR3 size: 15 residues. In DNA form, the CDR3 reads TGTGCCAGCAGCCCGACAGGGGTAATTAGCGAGACCCAGTACTTC. This gives the protein CASSPTGVISETQYF.

Here the CDR3 reads CASSYRTGGHEQYF. The CDR3 bases are TGTGCCAGCAGCTATCGGACAGGGGGCCACGAGCAGTACTTC. The V and J genes are TRBV5-6 and TRBJ2-7, with 11 bases lining up with TRBD1. V lost 3 bases and J lost 5; bases outside the gene matches: 4. The germline V gene encodes CDR1 SGHDT and CDR2 YYEEEE. CDR3 length equals 14 residues.

The chain uses TRBV30 and TRBJ1-3; no reliable D call. Trimming pared 5 bases from V and 3 bases from J, leaving 17 bases between. The CDR3 has 15 residues. From germline, CDR1 is GTSNPN and CDR2 SVGIG (reference sequence). In DNA form, the CDR3 reads TGTGCCTGGGGCGGGTTGACGAGGGATGGAAACACCATATATTTT. It translates to CAWGGLTRDGNTIYF.

The chain couples TRBV10-3 to TRBJ2-7, with D maybe TRBD1 (6 bases). Germline V gene lookup returns CDR1 ENHRY and CDR2 SYGVKD. V was pared by 3 bases and J by 6 bases, with 12 bases between. The CDR3 runs to 13 residues. Here the CDR3 DNA reads TGTGCCATCAGTGATGGGCCAGGGGCCGAGCAGTACTTC. This sequence encodes CAISDGPGAEQYF.

Only a few counts were recorded for this clone. V and J are TRBV7-9 and TRBJ1-6, with D possibly matching TRBD1 (6 bases). Trimming took off 4 bases at V and 11 bases at J, with 18 bases between the two ends. The V gene's germline CDR1 is SEHNR and CDR2 FQNEAQ (reference sequence). The CDR3 extends over 15 amino acids. The CDR3 reads CASSSVLGAGPPLHF. The DNA of the CDR3 is TGTGCCAGCAGCTCGGTGTTGGGGGCCGGGCCACCCCTCCACTTT.

CDR3 in DNA: TGTGCCAGCAGCTTGGGAAGGTGGTGGGGTAGCGGGAGTAGCTACGAGCAGTACTTC. Its protein is CASSLGRWWGSGSSYEQYF. This chain joins TRBV5-6 and TRBJ2-7; 9 bases match TRBD2. CDR1 SGHDT and CDR2 YYEEEE come from the germline V gene. Trimming removed 0 bases from V and 3 bases from J; junction bases left unmatched: 16. The CDR3 has 19 amino acids. The whole variable domain, remainder taken from reference TRBV5-6 and TRBJ2-7, is DAGVTQSPTHLIKTRGQQVTLRCSPKSGHDTVSWYQQALGQGPQFIFQYYEEEERQRGNFPDRFSGHQFPNYSSELNVNALLLGDSALYLCASSLGRWWGSGSSYEQYFGPGTRLTVT.

The chain recombines TRBV7-2 with TRBJ2-7, with D perhaps TRBD2 (7 bases). The germline V gene encodes CDR1 SGHTA and CDR2 FQGNSA. This CDR3 has 15 residues. V was shortened by 8 bases and J by 2 bases, with 19 bases between the two germline ends. The CDR3, as DNA: TGTGCCAGCCGATTTAAAGGCGGGGGCCCCTACGAGCAGTACTTC. Its protein is CASRFKGGGPYEQYF.

In its sample, this clone was seen once. This chain links TRBV5-1 with TRBJ2-2, with TRBD1 matching over 8 bases. The CDR3 consists of 16 residues. The V gene's germline CDR1 is SGHRS and CDR2 YFSETQ. The J segment lost 6 bases and the V segment lost 1 base, leaving 8 bases of the junction unmatched. The CDR3 sequence is CASSLRAGGNPGELFF. The CDR3 coding sequence is TGCGCCAGCAGCTTGAGGGCAGGGGGCAACCCCGGGGAGCTGTTTTTT.

V is TRBV19 and J is TRBJ2-7; 8 nucleotides match TRBD2. The CDR3 loop spans 14 amino acids. Unmatched junction bases numbered 5, after V lost 5 bases and J lost 2 bases. From germline, CDR1 is LNHDA and CDR2 SQIVND (reference sequence). The CDR3 coding sequence is TGTGCCAGTAGTTTAACTAGCGGAACCTACGAGCAGTACTTC. Protein sequence: CASSLTSGTYEQYF.

Turning to this clone: At one end, the junction sequence differs from germline, possibly due to a read error. J is TRBJ2-7 and V is TRBV24-1; D might be TRBD1 (6 bases). CDR1 is KGHDR, CDR2 SFDVKD, per germline. This CDR3 is built from 13 residues. CDR3 sequence: CATSDTPGHPLSF. CDR3 coding DNA: TGTGCCACCAGTGATACCCCGGGACACCCACTCTCCTTC.

This rearrangement joins TRBV6-2 or TRBV6-3 to TRBJ2-5; possible D gene TRBD2, 6 bases. V gave up 0 bases and J gave up 4 bases, with 12 bases separating them. Germline values: CDR1 MNHEY, CDR2 SVGEGT. CDR3 size: 15 residues. The CDR3 DNA is TGTGCCAGCAGTTACTCGTGGGGGGAAGGAGAGACCCAGTACTTC. Translation: CASSYSWGEGETQYF.

The chain combines TRBV7-6 with TRBJ2-7; D might be TRBD2 (6 bases). Per the germline V gene, CDR1 is SGHVS and CDR2 is FNYEAQ. V lost 3 bases and J lost 0, with 15 bases in between. The CDR3 sequence is 16 residues long. CDR3 loop: CASSFGSSESSYEQYF. For the CDR3, the DNA is TGTGCCAGCAGCTTTGGGTCTAGCGAGAGCTCCTACGAGCAGTACTTC.

The chain joins TRBV6-2 or TRBV6-3 to TRBJ2-7; D is undetermined. Trimming took off 1 base at V and 2 bases at J, with 9 bases between the two ends. The CDR3 contains 14 residues. Germline-derived CDR1 and CDR2 are MNHEY and SVGEGT. In DNA form, the CDR3 reads TGTGCCAGCAGTTACTTTGGCGGAACCTACGAGCAGTACTTC. It codes for CASSYFGGTYEQYF.

This chain joins TRBV12-3 or TRBV12-4 and TRBJ2-5, with no clear D. Trimming cost V 2 bases and J 5 bases, with 3 bases left between them. This CDR3 is built from 11 residues. CDR3 DNA sequence: TGTGCCAGCAGTTTACAGGAGACCCAGTACTTC. Its translation is CASSLQETQYF.

This rearrangement joins TRBV19 to TRBJ1-1; possible D gene TRBD1, 6 bases. CDR1 and CDR2 from the germline V gene are LNHDA and SQIVND (reference sequence). The CDR3 spans 16 residues. V shed 3 bases and J shed 5 bases, with 19 bases lying between them. CDR3 nucleotides: TGTGCCAGTAGTATGCAACCCGCGGGGGGGCGAACTGAAGCTTTCTTT. The encoded protein is CASSMQPAGGRTEAFF.

This clone was seen a single time. V and J are TRBV2 and TRBJ2-7; unclear D gene. CDR1 is SNHLY, CDR2 FYNNEI, per germline. V lost 5 bases to trimming and J lost 3 bases, with 17 bases between them. This CDR3 has 15 amino acids. This CDR3 is CASSKENSAVYEQYF. The CDR3 nucleotides are TGTGCCAGCAGTAAGGAGAACTCGGCTGTCTACGAGCAGTACTTC. Variable domain in full (rest from reference TRBV2 and TRBJ2-7): EPEVTQTPSHQVTQMGQEVILRCVPISNHLYFYWYRQILGQKVEFLVSFYNNEISEKSEIFDDQFSVERPDGSNFTLKIRSTKLEDSAMYFCASSKENSAVYEQYFGPGTRLTVT.

J is TRBJ1-4 and V is TRBV4-1; 11 nucleotides agree with TRBD1. The CDR3 is made up of 18 amino acids. The trim removed 0 bases at V and 4 bases at J, leaving 7 bases unmatched. Germline assignment: CDR1 MGHRA and CDR2 YSYEKL. As DNA, the CDR3 is TGCGCCAGCAGCCAAGATCGGACAGGGGGCTTCGGTAATGAAAAACTGTTTTTT. Its translation is CASSQDRTGGFGNEKLFF.